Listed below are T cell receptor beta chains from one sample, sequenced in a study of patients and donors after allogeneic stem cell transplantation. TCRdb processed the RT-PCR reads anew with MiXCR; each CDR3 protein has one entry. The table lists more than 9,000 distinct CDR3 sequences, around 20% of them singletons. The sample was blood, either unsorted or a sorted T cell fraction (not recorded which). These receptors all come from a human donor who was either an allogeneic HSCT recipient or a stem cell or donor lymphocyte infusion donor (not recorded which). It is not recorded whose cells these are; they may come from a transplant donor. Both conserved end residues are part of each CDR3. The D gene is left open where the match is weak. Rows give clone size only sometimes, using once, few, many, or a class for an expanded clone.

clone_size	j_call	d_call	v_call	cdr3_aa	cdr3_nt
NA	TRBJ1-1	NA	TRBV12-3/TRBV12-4	CASSLLTGPNSEAFF	TGTGCCAGCAGCTTACTTACAGGGCCGAACTCTGAAGCTTTCTTT
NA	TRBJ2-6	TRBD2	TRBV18	CASSPSAGGNSGANVLTF	TGTGCCAGCTCACCTTCAGCGGGGGGGAACTCTGGGGCCAACGTCCTGACTTTC
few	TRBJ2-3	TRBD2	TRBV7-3	CASSETLAGGTDTQYF	TGTGCCAGCAGCGAAACACTAGCGGGGGGCACAGATACGCAGTATTTT
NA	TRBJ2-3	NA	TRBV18	CASSPPGGSTDTQYF	TGTGCCAGCTCACCCCCGGGTGGGTCCACAGATACGCAGTATTTT
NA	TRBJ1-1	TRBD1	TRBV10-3	CATQGQGGTEAFF	TGTGCCACCCAGGGGCAGGGGGGGACTGAAGCTTTCTTT
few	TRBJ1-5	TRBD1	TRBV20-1	CSARTGGYHPQHF	TGCAGTGCAAGGACAGGGGGCTATCACCCCCAGCATTTT
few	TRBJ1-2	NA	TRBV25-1	CASSLGTHYGYTF	TGTGCCAGCAGTCTTGGCACGCACTATGGCTACACCTTC
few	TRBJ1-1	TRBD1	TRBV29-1	CSGRTGTGGNTEAFF	TGCAGCGGACGCACCGGGACAGGGGGGAACACTGAAGCTTTCTTT
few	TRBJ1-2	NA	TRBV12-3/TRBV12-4	CASSFRQPTGYTF	TGTGCCAGCAGTTTTCGCCAGCCGACTGGCTACACCTTC
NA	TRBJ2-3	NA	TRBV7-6	CASSFRGDTQYF	TGTGCCAGCAGCTTCCGTGGGGATACGCAGTATTTT
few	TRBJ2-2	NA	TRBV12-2	CASLSGEMELFF	TGTGCAAGTCTTTCTGGGGAGATGGAGCTGTTTTTT